The sequence of this TCR beta chain was determined in a study of T cell responses to AZD1222 COVID-19 vaccine. CDR3 length: 12 residues. V was cut by 5 bases and J by 6 bases, with 9 bases left in between. Germline V gene lookup returns CDR1 MNHEY and CDR2 SVGAGI. As for this clone: Its target is unknown.

Study conclusions and caveats: Clonal diversity was possibly underestimated, and white British individuals and females predominated among donors. Of the AZD1222 recipients, only 5 to 7 were seropositive at baseline. Only after the peak T cell response were repertoires sampled.

Some clones are missing from TCRdb's copy, which holds only in-frame ones; the method was immunoSEQ multiplex PCR. The sample records roughly 87,000 clones, roughly 90% being singletons. This receptor was identified in an adult who received the AZD1222 COVID-19 vaccine. The chain joins TRBV6-5 to TRBJ2-3; D is unclear. Specimen: peripheral blood, collected 28 days after the second AZD1222 dose. The CDR3 loop reads CASSTPMDTQYF. DNA for the CDR3: TGTGCCAGCAGTACCCCAATGGATACGCAGTATTTT.